Sequencing of this TCR beta chain was carried out in a study of cytomegalovirus exposure and HLA in healthy donors. This CDR3 comprises 14 residues. The V gene end was trimmed by 4 bases and the J gene end by 4 bases; junction bases not matched to a gene: 6. Per the germline V gene, CDR1 is SGHNT and CDR2 is YYREEE (reference sequence). The PCR was carried out with 60 Vbeta primers and 13 Jbeta primers. Sequenced by immunoSEQ multiplex PCR; TCRdb stores in-frame clones only, minus some. The sample has some 95,000 clones; 77% are singletons. A remark on this clone: The sample contains more than one DNA sequence encoding this CDR3.

This clonotype was sampled from a woman in her forties in good health and CMV-seronegative. The chain has TRBV5-4 and TRBJ1-1, with 8 bases fitting TRBD1. Sample: PBMCs. The CDR3 region has the DNA TGTGCCAGCAGCGGCAGGGGGCTAGGCACTGAAGCTTTCTTT. Translated, it gives CASSGRGLGTEAFF.